This T cell receptor (beta chain) was profiled in a study of OX40 agonist ivuxolimab in advanced cancers. Looking at the study overall: With a range of about 20 to 79, age averaged approximately 60 years, and about 80% were male. Overall study results and limits: Dosing at 0.1 to 3.0 mg/kg was accompanied by clonal expansion of CD4+ and CD8+ blood T cells by week 6. On average, a greater number of expanded clones characterised CD8+ T cells relative to CD4+.

The V end lost 6 bases, the J end lost 0 bases, and 9 bases lay between the germline ends. The CDR3 contains 15 residues. Per germline, CDR1 SNHLY and CDR2 FYNNEI. Only in-frame clones appear in the TCRdb table, and some are missing; sequencing was by immunoSEQ multiplex PCR. The profile shows about 53,000 clones, approximately 91% of them singletons. On this clone itself: Its antigen is undetermined.

This chain links TRBV2 with TRBJ2-6, with D uncertain. The clonotype originates from an adult with an advanced solid tumor such as melanoma, head and neck, liver or kidney cancer. This material consisted of CD4+ or CD8+ T cells sorted from blood, taken in a trial of the OX40 agonist ivuxolimab. The CDR3 sequence is CASSLTDSGANVLTF. The CDR3 DNA reads TGTGCCAGCAGCCTTACAGACTCTGGGGCCAACGTCCTGACTTTC. The entire variable domain, with the rest obtained from reference TRBV2 and TRBJ2-6, is as follows: EPEVTQTPSHQVTQMGQEVILRCVPISNHLYFYWYRQILGQKVEFLVSFYNNEISEKSEIFDDQFSVERPDGSNFTLKIRSTKLEDSAMYFCASSLTDSGANVLTFGAGSRLTVL.